This entry lists 5 T cell receptor beta chains sequenced from one sample in a study of T cells expressing NK-cell markers. TCRdb re-called the 5' RACE reads; every CDR3 protein appears as one record, without DNA. This sample's clone table lists fewer than 300,000 distinct CDR3 sequences. Source material: blood T cells: a sorted CD56 or NKG2C T cell subset, CD4+ or CD8+ T cells, or bulk PBMC T cells (not recorded which). The receptors here all came from a woman between 18 and 70 years old in good health.

The chain joins TRBV20-1 to TRBJ2-5; TCRdb names TRBD2, which stays unverified in the absence of DNA. This CDR3 contains 14 residues. CDR1 is DFQATT and CDR2 is SNEGSKA in the germline V gene (reference sequence). The CDR3 protein is CSAAQPAHQETQYF.

This rearrangement joins TRBV30 to TRBJ1-1. Germline assignment: CDR1 GTSNPN and CDR2 SVGIG (reference sequence). This CDR3 region has 15 residues. The CDR3 reads CAGGIRAPRGTEAFF.

V and J are TRBV10-3 and TRBJ1-4. There are 17 residues in the CDR3. CDR1 and CDR2 (germline): ENHRY, SYGVKD. The CDR3 sequence: CAISAAGPVLGGEKLFF.

This chain uses TRBV20-1 with TRBJ2-1; TCRdb returns TRBD1, unconfirmable since there is no DNA. This CDR3 has 14 residues. The germline V gene encodes CDR1 DFQATT and CDR2 SNEGSKA (reference sequence). The CDR3 reads CSARDLAGVNEQFF.

The chain uses TRBV4-3 and TRBJ1-3; TCRdb picks TRBD1, but there is no DNA to check that call. The CDR3 runs 16 residues. CDR1 is LGHNA and CDR2 is YSLEER in the germline V gene. CDR3 residues: CASSQDLRGTGNTIYF.